This T cell receptor (beta chain) was documented in a study of T cell responses to AZD1222 COVID-19 vaccine. Germline CDR1 SGHTA, CDR2 FQGTGA. V gave up 5 bases and J gave up 3 bases, with 11 bases separating them. This CDR3 has 13 residues. Some clones are missing from TCRdb's copy, which holds only in-frame ones; the method was immunoSEQ multiplex PCR. The sample carries under 150,000 clones, approximately 82% recorded once. The clonotype was recovered from an adult who received the AZD1222 COVID-19 vaccine. Sequenced here: peripheral blood, sampled 28 days after the second AZD1222 dose. The chain is built from TRBV7-3 and TRBJ2-7; a weak D match, TRBD1 (6 bases). The CDR3 reads CASSIIQGYEQYF. In DNA, the CDR3 is TGTGCCAGCAGCATTATACAGGGCTACGAGCAGTACTTC.